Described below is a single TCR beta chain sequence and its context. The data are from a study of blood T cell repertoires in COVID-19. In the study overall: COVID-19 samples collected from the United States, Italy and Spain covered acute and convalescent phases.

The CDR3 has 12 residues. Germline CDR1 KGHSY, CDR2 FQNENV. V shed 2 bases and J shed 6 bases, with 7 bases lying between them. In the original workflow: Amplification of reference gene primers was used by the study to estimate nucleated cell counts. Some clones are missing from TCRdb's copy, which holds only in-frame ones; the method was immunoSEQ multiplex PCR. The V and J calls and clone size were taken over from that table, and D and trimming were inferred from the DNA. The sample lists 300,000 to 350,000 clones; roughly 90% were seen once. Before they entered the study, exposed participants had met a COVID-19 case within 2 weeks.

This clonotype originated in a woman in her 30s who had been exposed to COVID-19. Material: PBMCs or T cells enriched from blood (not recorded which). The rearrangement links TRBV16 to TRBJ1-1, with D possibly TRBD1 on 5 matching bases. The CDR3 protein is CASSQGGAEAFF. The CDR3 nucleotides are TGTGCCAGCAGCCAAGGAGGGGCTGAAGCTTTCTTT. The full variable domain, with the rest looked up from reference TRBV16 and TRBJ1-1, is GEEVAQTPKHLVRGEGQKAKLYCAPIKGHSYVFWYQQVLKNEFKFLISFQNENVFDETGMPKERFSAKCLPNSPCSLEIQATKLEDSAVYFCASSQGGAEAFFGQGTRLTVV.